This T cell receptor beta chain was found in a study of shared T cell receptors in the human thymus (dated by TCRdb to about 2021). Regarding the study in general: The study investigated the way shared, self-reactive T-cell receptor alpha chains are produced in the human thymus.

Library method: the immunoSEQ multiplex PCR assay. In TCRdb, the immuneACCESS table is reduced to in-frame sequences with V and J assigned. These tables do not hold every clone; where another copy was compared, an unresolved V gene accounts for under half, and the others remain unexplained. The sample records some 700,000 clones, roughly 90% of which are singletons. Of the sample, about 0.01% is held by the ten largest clones. For this clone: Its antigen specificity is not known. No much larger clone is present one base from it, and per-base qualities are unavailable.

The CDR3 runs 16 residues from the cysteine to the phenylalanine. Left in the record is the CDR3 DNA by itself, 48 bases read in frame from the first base. Trimming takes 5 bases off V and 5 bases off J; junction bases not matched to a gene: 15. Per the germline V gene, SGHTA is the CDR1 and FQGNSA is the CDR2. The data were also submitted as part of a second study, on human thymus T cells. That second publication adds: Immunologically healthy infants undergoing open corrective cardiac surgery for congenital heart defects in Finland were used as donors. Thymus tissue was obtained as surgical resects removed during corrective cardiac surgery. V and J gene segment usage appeared biased in both thymic and peripheral blood repertoires. The related research found that thymic TCR repertoires overlapped highly between unrelated individuals. The study described the TCR alpha and beta repertoires in fewer than 10 infant thymus samples and a handful of matching peripheral blood samples. The infant donors were 7 to 244 days old, and the cohort included six males and two females. Thymocytes were mechanically released from the tissue and were stored as pellets of roughly 9-33 million cells at -70 degrees C. A QIAsymphony instrument was used to extract genomic DNA from frozen cell pellets. The immunoSEQ multiplex PCR assay was used to amplify the TCRB and TCRAD loci from a standardized amount of quality-controlled genomic DNA. The V(D)J region was spanned by amplicons of a length sufficient to cover the CDR3 and to identify V and J genes. Amplicon sequencing was performed on an Illumina platform through the commercial immunoSEQ service. Primer bias and sequencing errors were corrected as previously described, and TCRAD and TCRB were defined on the basis of the IMGT database. Repertoires were analysed with immunoSEQ Analyzer 3.0 and VDJTools, covering basic statistics, V/J segment usage, diversity estimates, rarefaction and pairwise overlap. Diversity was estimated with Chao1, ChaoE, Efron-Thisted, Shannon and inverse Simpson indices, and also on datasets down-sampled to the smallest sample. Repertoire overlap used strict matching of CDR3 nucleotide sequence, V gene and J gene, with Jaccard-based multidimensional scaling clustering. On average, roughly 740,000 unique TCRB clonotypes were obtained from thymus samples, compared with approximately 84,000 from blood samples.

This TCR was recovered from a boy younger than two with a congenital heart defect. Donor details come from another sample of the same person, matched by shared clones. The rearranged chain carries TRBV7-2 and TRBJ2-7; the central 7 bases match TRBD2. Material for sequencing was thymocytes. The bases are TGTGCCAGCAGCACATCGAGCGGGAAGGTGTACCACGAGCAGTACTTC. This yields the protein CASSTSSGKVYHEQYF.